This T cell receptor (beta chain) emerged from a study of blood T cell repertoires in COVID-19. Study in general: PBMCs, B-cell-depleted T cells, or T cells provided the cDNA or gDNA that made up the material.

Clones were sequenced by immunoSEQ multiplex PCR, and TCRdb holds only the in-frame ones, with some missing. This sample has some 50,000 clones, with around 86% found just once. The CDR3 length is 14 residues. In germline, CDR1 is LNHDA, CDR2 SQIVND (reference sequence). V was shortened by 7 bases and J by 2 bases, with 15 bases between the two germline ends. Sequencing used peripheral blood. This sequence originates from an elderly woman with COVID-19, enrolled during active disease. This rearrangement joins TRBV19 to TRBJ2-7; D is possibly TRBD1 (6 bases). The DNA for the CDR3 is TGTGCCAGTACCCCTTCCGGACAGACCTACGAGCAGTACTTC. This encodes CASTPSGQTYEQYF. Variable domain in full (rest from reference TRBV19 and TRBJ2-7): DGGITQSPKYLFRKEGQNVTLSCEQNLNHDAMYWYRQDPGQGLRLIYYSQIVNDFQKGDIAEGYSVSREKKESFPLTVTSAQKNPTAFYLCASTPSGQTYEQYFGPGTRLTVT.